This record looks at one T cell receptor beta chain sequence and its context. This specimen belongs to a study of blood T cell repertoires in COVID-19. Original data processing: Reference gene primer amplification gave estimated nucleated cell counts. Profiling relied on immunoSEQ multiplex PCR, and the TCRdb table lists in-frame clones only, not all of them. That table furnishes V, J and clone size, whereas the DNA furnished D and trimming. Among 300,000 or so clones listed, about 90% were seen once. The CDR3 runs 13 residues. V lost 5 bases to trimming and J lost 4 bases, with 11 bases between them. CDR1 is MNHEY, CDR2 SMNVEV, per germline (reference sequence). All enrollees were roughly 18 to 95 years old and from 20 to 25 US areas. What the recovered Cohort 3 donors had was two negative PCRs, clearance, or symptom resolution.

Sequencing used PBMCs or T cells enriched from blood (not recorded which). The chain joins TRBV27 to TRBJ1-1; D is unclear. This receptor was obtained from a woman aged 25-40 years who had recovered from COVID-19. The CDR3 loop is CASSLGELTEAFF. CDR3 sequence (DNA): TGTGCCAGCAGTCTAGGAGAGCTCACTGAAGCTTTCTTT.